A single sample gave rise to the 21 T cell receptor beta chains below, sequenced in a study of lymphopenia after photon versus proton radiotherapy. Method: immunoSEQ multiplex PCR; TCRdb's copy keeps in-frame clones and lacks some. Here the sample spans some 15,000 clones, 82% being singletons. This material consisted of peripheral blood, taken from a patient treated with photon-based radiotherapy. The source of these receptors is a man aged 50-60 years with gastric cancer.

This clone showed up just once. As DNA, the CDR3 is TGTGCCAGCAGTAAACAGGGTCACACTGAAGCTTTCTTT. This sequence encodes CASSKQGHTEAFF. The chain uses TRBV6-1 and TRBJ1-1; perhaps TRBD1 as D (6 bases). Germline V lookup: CDR1 MNHNS, CDR2 SASEGT. Trimming cost V 5 bases and J 3 bases, with 10 bases left between them. This CDR3 has 13 residues.

J is TRBJ1-6 and V is TRBV5-4; D is uncertain. Trimming removed 0 bases from V and 6 bases from J, with 13 bases in between. The germline V gene encodes CDR1 SGHNT and CDR2 YYREEE (reference sequence). The CDR3 contains 16 residues. The CDR3 DNA reads as TGTGCCAGCAGCTTGGATGGTCGGGCCTTTAATTCACCCCTCCACTTT. Protein sequence: CASSLDGRAFNSPLHF.

The chain joins TRBV27 to TRBJ1-1; 9 bases fit TRBD1. CDR1 MNHEY and CDR2 SMNVEV come from the germline V gene (reference sequence). The CDR3 has 14 residues. The ends lost 10 bases at V and 7 bases at J; junction bases unmatched: 13. The CDR3 sequence: CATAYKQGANEAFF. CDR3 DNA sequence: TGTGCCACCGCCTATAAACAGGGGGCAAATGAAGCTTTCTTT.

The V gene is TRBV19, the J gene TRBJ2-2, with a tentative D call TRBD2 (6 bases). The CDR3 contains 14 residues. The germline V and J ends were trimmed by 7 bases and 5 bases, with 14 bases remaining between them. CDR1 and CDR2 (germline): LNHDA, SQIVND (reference sequence). This CDR3 is CASIQYGGTGELFF. CDR3 coding DNA: TGTGCCAGTATCCAATATGGGGGGACCGGGGAGCTGTTTTTT.

The chain combines TRBV11-2 with TRBJ2-6, with D perhaps TRBD1 or TRBD2 (5 bases each). V was cut by 1 base and J by 0 bases, with 7 bases left in between. Germline loops: CDR1 SGHAT, CDR2 FQNNGV. This CDR3 has 16 residues. The CDR3 region is CASSLGGSSGANVLTF. CDR3 nucleotides: TGTGCCAGCAGCTTAGGGGGGAGCTCTGGGGCCAACGTCCTGACTTTC.

J is TRBJ1-1 and V is TRBV6-1, with D uncertain. There are 13 residues in the CDR3. V shed 5 bases and J shed 4 bases, with 11 bases lying between them. CDR1 is MNHNS, CDR2 SASEGT, per germline. The CDR3 DNA reads TGTGCCAGCAGTAGAGGATGGGTCACTGAAGCTTTCTTT. It encodes CASSRGWVTEAFF.

This rearrangement joins TRBV2 to TRBJ2-6, with 7 bases that match TRBD2. Germline lookup yields CDR1 SNHLY and CDR2 FYNNEI. The CDR3 sequence is 14 residues long. V gave up 4 bases and J gave up 3 bases; unmatched junction bases: 0. The CDR3, as DNA: TGTGCCAGCAGTGCGGGGGGTGGGGCCAACGTCCTGACTTTC. Encoded protein: CASSAGGGANVLTF.

This clone was detected once. The rearrangement uses TRBV21-1 and TRBJ1-4; the table calls TRBD1, which could not be checked here. TRBV21-1 is a documented pseudogene. The CDR3 contains 13 residues. DNA for the CDR3: TGTGCCAGCAGCGTCAGGCCCAAGGCGAAACTGTTTTTT. Protein: CASSVRPKAKLFF.

The V and J genes are TRBV6-5 and TRBJ2-7, with 8 bases matching TRBD1. The germline CDR1 and CDR2 sequences are MNHEY and SVGAGI. This CDR3 is built from 12 residues. The trim removed 4 bases at V and 6 bases at J, leaving 2 bases unmatched. Here the CDR3 DNA reads TGTGCCAGCAGTTCAACAGGGGGCGAGCAGTACGTC. Protein: CASSSTGGEQYV.

The V gene is TRBV9, the J gene TRBJ1-4; 8 bases agree with TRBD1. CDR3 length: 14 amino acids. Germline V gene data show CDR1 as SGDLS and CDR2 as YYNGEE. Germline trimming cut 3 bases from V and 7 bases from J; bases unmatched to any gene: 5. The CDR3: CASSETGVGEKLFF. The CDR3 nucleotides are TGTGCCAGCAGCGAGACAGGGGTGGGTGAAAAACTGTTTTTT.

Within the sample, this clone is medium-sized (0.01 to 0.1%). The chain has TRBV11-2 and TRBJ1-4; 7 nucleotides align to TRBD1. V trimming: 5 bases; J trimming: 4 bases; junction bases outside the gene matches: 7. The germline V gene has CDR1 SGHAT and CDR2 FQNNGV. The CDR3 consists of 15 residues. DNA for the CDR3: TGTGCCAGCAGCGATGGGACAGTTCTTAATGAAAAACTGTTTTTT. It is translated as CASSDGTVLNEKLFF.

V usage is TRBV6-6 and J usage is TRBJ2-5; D possibly corresponds to TRBD1 (6 bases). This CDR3 region has 14 residues. The V gene's germline CDR1 is MNHNY and CDR2 SVGAGI (reference sequence). V was pared by 8 bases and J by 1 base, with 14 bases between. The DNA of the CDR3 is TGTGCCAGCGGCCAGGGGCGCCTCCAAGAGACCCAGTACTTC. Protein product: CASGQGRLQETQYF.

This clone was seen more than once but under ten times. V usage is TRBV7-3 and J usage is TRBJ2-2; no clear D. Trimming stripped 4 bases from V and 1 base from J, with 4 bases between. Germline CDR1 SGHTA, CDR2 FQGTGA. The CDR3 length is 13 residues. CDR3 sequence: CASSSGNTGELFF. The CDR3 DNA follows: TGTGCCAGCAGCTCCGGGAACACCGGGGAGCTGTTTTTT.

This clone was counted once. The J gene is TRBJ2-5, the V gene TRBV6-1; 8 bases are a match to TRBD1. J was trimmed by 5 bases and V by 6 bases; bases with no gene match: 8. The CDR3 contains 14 residues. Germline CDR1 reads MNHNS; CDR2 reads SASEGT. In nucleotides, the CDR3 is TGTGCCAGCAGGAGACAGGGGATGGCGGAGACCCAGTACTTC. This encodes CASRRQGMAETQYF.

V and J are TRBV6-1 and TRBJ2-7; 8 bases are a match to TRBD1. The germline V gene has CDR1 MNHNS and CDR2 SASEGT. J was trimmed by 0 bases and V by 5 bases; bases with no gene match: 3. The CDR3 sequence is 14 residues long. The CDR3 loop is CASSRDRNSYEQYV. The CDR3, as DNA: TGTGCCAGCAGTCGGGACAGGAACTCCTACGAGCAGTACGTC.

This clone was counted only a few times. This rearrangement joins TRBV5-1 to TRBJ1-2, with D tentatively TRBD1 (6 bases). Germline CDR1 reads SGHRS; CDR2 reads YFSETQ. The CDR3 is 17 amino acids. Trimming shortened V by 0 bases and J by 1 base, and 16 bases separated the two germline ends. In DNA form, the CDR3 reads TGCGCCAGCAGCTTGGCCATCGGGACAACGCGTAACTATGGCTACACCTTC. It specifies CASSLAIGTTRNYGYTF.

V and J are TRBV7-9 and TRBJ1-1, with 9 bases aligning to TRBD1. Trimming cost V 1 base and J 6 bases; bases outside gene matches: 6. The CDR3 is made up of 15 amino acids. Germline V lookup: CDR1 SEHNR, CDR2 FQNEAQ (reference sequence). CDR3 in DNA: TGTGCCAGCAGCTTAGGGAGGACAGGGGAATCTGAAGCTTTCTTT. This codes for CASSLGRTGESEAFF. The full variable domain, completed using reference TRBV7-9 and TRBJ1-1, is DTGVSQNPRHKITKRGQNVTFRCDPISEHNRLYWYRQTLGQGPEFLTYFQNEAQLEKSRLLSDRFSAERPKGSFSTLEIQRTEQGDSAMYLCASSLGRTGESEAFFGQGTRLTVV.

V usage is TRBV2 and J usage is TRBJ2-5; D is tentatively TRBD1 or TRBD2 (5 bases each). This CDR3 has 13 residues. Germline V gene data show CDR1 as SNHLY and CDR2 as FYNNEI. The germline V and J ends were trimmed by 6 bases and 5 bases, with 13 bases remaining between them. CDR3 amino acids: CASRGDVGETQYF. The CDR3 DNA follows: TGTGCCAGCAGAGGGGACGTGGGGGAGACCCAGTACTTC.

The chain combines TRBV11-2 with TRBJ1-3, with TRBD1 matching 9 bases. Looked up from germline, CDR1 is SGHAT and CDR2 is FQNNGV. The J segment lost 4 bases and the V segment lost 6 bases, leaving 13 bases of the junction unmatched. This CDR3 comprises 17 residues. The CDR3 DNA follows: TGTGCCAGCAGTCCACGAGCACACGGGACAGGGGGAAACACCATATATTTT. Translating it yields CASSPRAHGTGGNTIYF.

This clone was observed a handful of times. The chain uses TRBV7-2 and TRBJ1-6, with D maybe TRBD1 (5 bases). The CDR3 is 15 amino acids. Germline V gene sequence: CDR1 SGHTA, CDR2 FQGNSA. V was cut by 0 bases and J by 7 bases, with 10 bases left in between. DNA of the CDR3: TGTGCCAGCAGCTTAGCTGGGGCCTGGAATTCACCCCTCCACTTT. It yields the protein CASSLAGAWNSPLHF.

The chain combines TRBV2 with TRBJ1-1; D gene uncertain. The CDR3 is 13 amino acids. Germline CDR1 SNHLY, CDR2 FYNNEI. Deletions cut 2 bases from V and 3 bases from J, with 7 bases between. CDR3 region: CASSEQWYTEAFF. The CDR3 DNA sequence: TGTGCCAGCAGTGAACAGTGGTACACTGAAGCTTTCTTT.